This TCR beta chain was captured by sequencing in a study of shared clonotypes between healthy human individuals. Study in general: Used for every donor were three CD4 naive, three CD4 memory, two CD8 naive and one CD8 memory plate.

CDR3 size: 14 residues. The germline V gene encodes CDR1 MGHDK and CDR2 SYGVNS. Between the trimmed V and J ends, which lost 8 bases and 4 bases, there was a span of 16 bases. How the authors handled the data: In the immunoSEQ data, sequences were junction-only and lacked quality scores, so filtering differed. Assay used: immunoSEQ multiplex PCR; TCRdb lists only in-frame clones, some missing. For V, J and clone size, that table is used; D and trimming come from the DNA. The data contain nearly 600,000 clones, 95% to 96% of them singletons. On this clone: Its antigen is as yet unknown.

Naive CD8 populations comprised CD45RO-negative cells positively selected for CCR7, excluding terminally differentiated effector memory CD45RA+ cells. Study-wide results and limits: Roughly 4.6% of naive CD4 clonotypes were common to a few donors. Clonotype sharing across donors was expected to vary with sequencing depth.

The chain links TRBV25-1 to TRBJ2-3; possible D gene TRBD2, 6 bases. Sequencing used naive CD8+ T cells sorted from blood. The clonotype was recovered from a woman aged 25-40 years in good health. For the CDR3, the DNA is TGTGCCAGCCCGCGGGGAGGCCGACCAGATACGCAGTATTTT. Protein: CASPRGGRPDTQYF.